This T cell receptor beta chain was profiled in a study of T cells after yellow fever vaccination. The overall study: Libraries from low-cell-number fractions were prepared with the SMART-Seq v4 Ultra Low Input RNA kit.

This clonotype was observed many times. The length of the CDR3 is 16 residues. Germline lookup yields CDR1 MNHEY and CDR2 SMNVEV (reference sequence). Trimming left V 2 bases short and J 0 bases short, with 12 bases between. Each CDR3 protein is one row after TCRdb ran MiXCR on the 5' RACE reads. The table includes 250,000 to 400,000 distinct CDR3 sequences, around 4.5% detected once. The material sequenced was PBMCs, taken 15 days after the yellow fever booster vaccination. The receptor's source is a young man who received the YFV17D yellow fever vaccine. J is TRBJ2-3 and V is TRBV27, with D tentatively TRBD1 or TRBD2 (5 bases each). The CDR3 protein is CASSLGTLASTDTQYF. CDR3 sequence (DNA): TGTGCCAGCAGTTTAGGGACCCTTGCTAGCACAGATACGCAGTATTTT.